Presented here are 30 T cell receptor beta chains from one specimen sequenced in a study of cytomegalovirus exposure and HLA in healthy donors. Use of 60 Vbeta and 13 Jbeta primers characterized the PCR. Only in-frame clones appear in the TCRdb table, and some are missing; sequencing was by immunoSEQ multiplex PCR. The sample lists approximately 140,000 clones, about three fifths occurring once. Sequenced sample: PBMCs. All receptors derive from an older woman in good health and CMV-seropositive.

The chain has TRBV5-1 and TRBJ2-2; D possibly corresponds to TRBD1 (6 bases). The germline V and J ends were trimmed by 1 base and 6 bases, with 19 bases remaining between them. The CDR3 loop spans 17 amino acids. CDR1 SGHRS and CDR2 YFSETQ come from the germline V gene. DNA of the CDR3: TGCGCCAGCAGCTTGTCGACCCGGGACACTAAGGCCGGGGAGCTGTTTTTT. Protein: CASSLSTRDTKAGELFF.

This clone was found a few times. CDR3 loop: CASSLSYGTGSGEQYF. CDR3 sequence (DNA): TGTGCCAGCAGCTTAAGCTACGGGACAGGTTCTGGCGAGCAGTACTTC. The rearrangement joins TRBV7-9 to TRBJ2-7, with TRBD1 identical over 8 bases. Germline V lookup: CDR1 SEHNR, CDR2 FQNEAQ (reference sequence). J was trimmed by 6 bases and V by 2 bases; bases with no gene match: 12. The CDR3 spans 16 residues.

J is TRBJ2-7 and V is TRBV5-4, with TRBD2 as a possible D gene (7 bases). Germline assignment: CDR1 SGHNT and CDR2 YYREEE (reference sequence). The CDR3 is 12 residues long. V was pared by 1 base and J by 9 bases, with 11 bases between. The CDR3: CASSLSGGGQYF. In nucleotides, the CDR3 is TGTGCCAGCAGCTTGTCGGGGGGCGGGCAGTACTTC.

J is TRBJ1-3 and V is TRBV10-3; perhaps TRBD1 as D (5 bases). The CDR3 runs 17 residues. V lost 0 bases and J 0 bases, leaving 12 bases between the germline ends. Germline assignment: CDR1 ENHRY and CDR2 SYGVKD. The CDR3 is CAISESKGQISGNTIYF. CDR3 DNA sequence: TGTGCCATCAGTGAGTCGAAGGGGCAGATCTCTGGAAACACCATATATTTT.

This clone is a singleton in its sample. This sequence joins TRBV5-6 and TRBJ2-3, with D maybe TRBD2 (6 bases). The CDR3 is 16 residues long. The V and J ends lost 1 base and 3 bases respectively, with 15 bases between them. The germline V gene encodes CDR1 SGHDT and CDR2 YYEEEE. CDR3: CASSLWASASTDTQYF. In DNA form, the CDR3 reads TGTGCCAGCAGCTTGTGGGCTAGCGCCTCTACAGATACGCAGTATTTT.

This clone has just a few counts. The gene calls are TRBV4-3 and TRBJ2-7, with 11 positions matching TRBD2. CDR1 LGHNA and CDR2 YSLEER come from the germline V gene. The length of the CDR3 is 16 residues. J gave up 7 bases and V 0 bases, and 8 bases lay outside the gene matches. The CDR3 protein is CASSQDGLAGGEEQYF. The CDR3 coding sequence is TGCGCCAGCAGCCAAGACGGGCTAGCGGGAGGTGAAGAGCAGTACTTC.

This chain joins TRBV29-1 and TRBJ1-1; 10 positions match TRBD1. The CDR3 length is 13 residues. Germline values: CDR1 SQVTM, CDR2 ANQGSEA. J lost 5 bases, V lost 7 bases, and 7 bases had no gene match. In DNA form, the CDR3 reads TGCAGCGCCGTGACAGGGGGCGCGACTGAAGCTTTCTTT. Translating gives CSAVTGGATEAFF.

This chain joins TRBV29-1 and TRBJ2-7, with unresolved D. The CDR3 is 12 amino acids. CDR1 is SQVTM and CDR2 is ANQGSEA in the germline V gene. V lost 4 bases and J 2 bases, leaving 9 bases between the germline ends. Written as DNA, the CDR3 is TGCAGCGTTGTATTACTGACCTACGAGCAGTACTTC. This encodes CSVVLLTYEQYF.

The chain combines TRBV28 with TRBJ2-3, with a tentative D call TRBD1 (6 bases). Germline values: CDR1 MDHEN, CDR2 SYDVKM. The CDR3 is made up of 17 amino acids. The V end lost 6 bases, the J end lost 3 bases, and 22 bases lay between the germline ends. CDR3 protein: CASRPYPQGTGTDTQYF. For the CDR3, the DNA is TGTGCCAGCAGACCTTATCCACAGGGTACCGGGACAGATACGCAGTATTTT.

The chain joins TRBV7-9 to TRBJ2-5, with 8 bases lining up with TRBD2. The CDR3 runs to 15 residues. Germline V gives CDR1 SEHNR, CDR2 FQNEAQ (reference sequence). V shed 2 bases, J shed 1 base, and the junction held 3 bases outside the gene matches. The CDR3 DNA is TGTGCCAGCAGCTTAACTAGCGGAAGCCAAGAGACCCAGTACTTC. Protein product: CASSLTSGSQETQYF.

This clone was seen a handful of times. This rearrangement joins TRBV10-3 to TRBJ2-3, with D possibly matching TRBD2 (6 bases). The CDR3 is 16 amino acids. The V end lost 0 bases, the J end lost 0 bases, and 10 bases lay between the germline ends. The germline V gene encodes CDR1 ENHRY and CDR2 SYGVKD. The CDR3 DNA is TGTGCCATCAGTGAGTCCTGGACTACTAGCACAGATACGCAGTATTTT. Its protein product is CAISESWTTSTDTQYF.

CDR3 loop: CASRWGQGDYEQYF. The CDR3 coding sequence is TGTGCCAGCAGGTGGGGACAGGGGGACTACGAGCAGTACTTC. V and J are TRBV28 and TRBJ2-7; 11 positions match TRBD1. This CDR3 is built from 14 residues. Germline V gene data show CDR1 as MDHEN and CDR2 as SYDVKM. V lost 6 bases and J lost 3; bases outside the gene matches: 4.

The chain recombines TRBV9 with TRBJ1-3; D may be TRBD1 (6 bases). This CDR3 is built from 17 residues. V was cut by 0 bases and J by 0 bases, with 13 bases left in between. Germline values: CDR1 SGDLS, CDR2 YYNGEE. The DNA of the CDR3 is TGTGCCAGCAGCGTAGACCCTCAGGGGAGCTCTGGAAACACCATATATTTT. As protein: CASSVDPQGSSGNTIYF. The whole variable domain, filled in from reference TRBV9 and TRBJ1-3, reads DSGVTQTPKHLITATGQRVTLRCSPRSGDLSVYWYQQSLDQGLQFLIQYYNGEERAKGNILERFSAQQFPDLHSELNLSSLELGDSALYFCASSVDPQGSSGNTIYFGEGSWLTVV.

J is TRBJ1-3 and V is TRBV7-2, with D unresolved. The CDR3 loop spans 14 amino acids. The germline V and J ends were trimmed by 5 bases and 0 bases, with 8 bases remaining between them. Germline loops: CDR1 SGHTA, CDR2 FQGNSA. CDR3 in DNA: TGTGCCAGCAGCATCTCCCCCTCTGGAAACACCATATATTTT. This codes for CASSISPSGNTIYF. Combining the CDR3 with reference TRBV7-2 and TRBJ1-3 gives the whole variable domain GAGVSQSPSNKVTEKGKDVELRCDPISGHTALYWYRQSLGQGLEFLIYFQGNSAPDKSGLPSDRFSAERTGGSVSTLTIQRTQQEDSAVYLCASSISPSGNTIYFGEGSWLTVV.

This clone occurred a few times. The gene calls are TRBV7-2 and TRBJ2-2; D uncertain. The germline gives CDR1 SGHTA, CDR2 FQGNSA. Trimming stripped 1 base from V and 0 bases from J, with 9 bases between. The CDR3 consists of 16 residues. Here the CDR3 reads CASSLVLLPNTGELFF. The CDR3 nucleotides read TGTGCCAGCAGCTTAGTGCTACTCCCGAACACCGGGGAGCTGTTTTTT.

CDR3 amino acids: CAWSAGGGNRNTIYF. CDR3 nucleotide sequence: TGTGCCTGGAGCGCCGGAGGAGGGAATAGAAACACCATATATTTT. V is TRBV30 and J is TRBJ1-3; unclear D gene. The germline CDR1 and CDR2 sequences are GTSNPN and SVGIG (reference sequence). Trimming removed 3 bases at V and 5 bases at J, with 17 bases between. The CDR3 extends over 15 amino acids.

The CDR3 region has the DNA TGTGCCAGCAGCGTGGAGCGGGGCTCGAGATCACCCCTCCACTTT. Translation gives CASSVERGSRSPLHF. The rearrangement joins TRBV5-6 to TRBJ1-6; a possible D gene is TRBD1 (5 bases). V gave up 4 bases and J gave up 10 bases, with 18 bases separating them. Germline CDR1 and CDR2: SGHDT and YYEEEE. The CDR3 loop spans 15 amino acids.

The chain couples TRBV18 to TRBJ1-2; D unresolved. Germline CDR1 is KGHSH and CDR2 is LQKENI. V lost 4 bases and J 4 bases, leaving 4 bases between the germline ends. The CDR3 consists of 11 residues. As DNA, the CDR3 is TGTGCCAGCTCACTGGCCTATGGCTACACCTTC. Encoded protein: CASSLAYGYTF.

In its sample, this clone was seen a few times. The chain couples TRBV5-6 to TRBJ2-7; D perhaps matches TRBD1 (6 bases). The CDR3 length is 14 residues. V lost 4 bases to trimming and J lost 1 base, with 12 bases between them. Germline V gene lookup returns CDR1 SGHDT and CDR2 YYEEEE. In nucleotides, the CDR3 is TGTGCCAGCAGCGAGGGGACATTTTCCTACGAGCAGTACTTC. Translated: CASSEGTFSYEQYF. Complete variable domain (other parts from reference TRBV5-6 and TRBJ2-7): DAGVTQSPTHLIKTRGQQVTLRCSPKSGHDTVSWYQQALGQGPQFIFQYYEEEERQRGNFPDRFSGHQFPNYSSELNVNALLLGDSALYLCASSEGTFSYEQYFGPGTRLTVT.

This clone turned up a few times. This chain links TRBV5-1 with TRBJ2-5, with 8 bases that match TRBD2. CDR1 and CDR2 from the germline V gene are SGHRS and YFSETQ. The V gene end was trimmed by 4 bases and the J gene end by 2 bases; junction bases not matched to a gene: 7. CDR3 length equals 15 residues. CDR3: CASSAAAGGQETQYF. The CDR3 coding sequence is TGCGCCAGCAGCGCTGCGGCGGGGGGACAAGAGACCCAGTACTTC.

As for this clone: Other nucleotide sequences in the sample specify the same CDR3. This chain joins TRBV5-1 and TRBJ2-1, with 11 bases aligning to TRBD2. Trimming took 0 bases from V and 4 from J; bases not matched to a gene: 0. The CDR3 extends over 15 amino acids. Germline V gene sequence: CDR1 SGHRS, CDR2 YFSETQ. CDR3 in DNA: TGCGCCAGCAGCTTGGGACTAGCGGGATACAATGAGCAGTTCTTC. This encodes CASSLGLAGYNEQFF.

The rearrangement uses TRBV14 and TRBJ2-7; D is perhaps TRBD1 (5 bases). Germline loops: CDR1 SGHDN, CDR2 FVKESK. V dropped 2 bases and J dropped 6 bases, with 17 bases sitting between them. CDR3 length: 15 residues. CDR3 in DNA: TGTGCCAGCAGCCAACAAAGGGGCGGCTTCTCCGAGCAGTACTTC. Translation: CASSQQRGGFSEQYF.

The chain carries TRBV28 and TRBJ1-1, with D possibly matching TRBD1 (6 bases). This CDR3 region has 16 residues. Germline assignment: CDR1 MDHEN and CDR2 SYDVKM. Deletions cut 10 bases from V and 1 base from J, with 22 bases between. CDR3 residues: CATYNRGAGRNTEAFF. For the CDR3, the DNA is TGTGCCACCTACAACCGGGGGGCGGGTAGGAACACTGAAGCTTTCTTT.

This sequence joins TRBV15 and TRBJ2-1, with TRBD1 identical over 9 bases. Germline trimming cut 3 bases from V and 8 bases from J; bases unmatched to any gene: 11. This CDR3 spans 16 amino acids. CDR1 is LNHNV, CDR2 YYDKDF, per germline (reference sequence). This chain's CDR3 is CATSRDRDREVDEQFF. CDR3 sequence (DNA): TGTGCCACCAGCAGGGACCGGGACAGGGAAGTCGATGAGCAGTTCTTC.

The chain recombines TRBV7-9 with TRBJ1-2; the D is unclear. Between the trimmed V and J ends, which lost 0 bases and 5 bases, there was a span of 10 bases. Germline V gene data show CDR1 as SEHNR and CDR2 as FQNEAQ (reference sequence). This CDR3 region has 14 residues. The CDR3 sequence is CASSLARGGYGYTF. The CDR3 DNA sequence: TGTGCCAGCAGCTTAGCGCGGGGAGGGTATGGCTACACCTTC.

This chain uses TRBV7-9 with TRBJ1-1; no clear D gene. Trimming stripped 2 bases from V and 3 bases from J, with 10 bases between. The CDR3 loop spans 14 amino acids. Germline CDR1 SEHNR, CDR2 FQNEAQ (reference sequence). The CDR3 DNA is TGTGCCAGCAGCTTATACGGAGTCGACACTGAAGCTTTCTTT. Translating it yields CASSLYGVDTEAFF.

The gene calls are TRBV7-3 and TRBJ2-2; 9 bases match TRBD1. Germline assignment: CDR1 SGHTA and CDR2 FQGTGA. The CDR3 length is 14 residues. The trim removed 5 bases at V and 4 bases at J, leaving 2 bases unmatched. The CDR3 DNA sequence: TGTGCCAGCAGCACGACAGGGGGCACCGGGGAGCTGTTTTTT. Protein sequence: CASSTTGGTGELFF.

The rearrangement joins TRBV28 to TRBJ2-7; D is unresolved. Deletions cut 1 base from V and 2 bases from J, with 3 bases between. The germline V gene encodes CDR1 MDHEN and CDR2 SYDVKM. CDR3 length: 12 residues. CDR3 sequence reads: CASSLFTYEQYF. CDR3 nucleotides: TGTGCCAGCAGTTTATTCACCTACGAGCAGTACTTC. The full variable domain, rest sourced from reference TRBV28 and TRBJ2-7, is DVKVTQSSRYLVKRTGEKVFLECVQDMDHENMFWYRQDPGLGLRLIYFSYDVKMKEKGDIPEGYSVSREKKERFSLILESASTNQTSMYLCASSLFTYEQYFGPGTRLTVT.

The gene calls are TRBV19 and TRBJ1-2; 10 bases match TRBD1. The CDR3 has 12 amino acids. The V gene's germline CDR1 is LNHDA and CDR2 SQIVND (reference sequence). V was clipped by 6 bases and J by 6 bases; unmatched bases: 1. This chain's CDR3 is CASRTGGNGYTF. CDR3 nucleotides: TGTGCCAGTAGGACAGGGGGCAATGGCTACACCTTC.

The rearrangement links TRBV5-4 to TRBJ2-1, with TRBD2 identical over 7 bases. The V and J ends lost 5 bases and 8 bases, in that order; junction bases with no gene match: 13. CDR3 length equals 15 residues. Germline V lookup: CDR1 SGHNT, CDR2 YYREEE (reference sequence). CDR3 in DNA: TGTGCCAGCAGGGAGACTAGCCATGACAGCGATGAGCAGTTCTTC. Translation: CASRETSHDSDEQFF. The full variable domain, its missing parts supplied by reference TRBV5-4 and TRBJ2-1, is ETGVTQSPTHLIKTRGQQVTLRCSSQSGHNTVSWYQQALGQGPQFIFQYYREEENGRGNFPPRFSGLQFPNYSSELNVNALELDDSALYLCASRETSHDSDEQFFGPGTRLTVL.